A single sample is the source of the 20 T cell receptor beta chains below, sequenced in a study of blood T cell repertoires in COVID-19. Sequencing used immunoSEQ multiplex PCR; TCRdb keeps in-frame clones, though not all of them. The table has 200,000 to 250,000 clones, roughly nine tenths seen once. The material sequenced was peripheral blood. Receptor source: a woman aged 45-65 years with acute or convalescent COVID-19.

The chain joins TRBV24-1 to TRBJ2-7; tentative D call: TRBD2 (6 bases). Germline-derived CDR1 and CDR2 are KGHDR and SFDVKD. Trimming took 1 base from V and 0 from J, leaving 12 bases between them. The CDR3 covers 16 residues. In nucleotides, the CDR3 is TGTGCCACCAGTGATTTTCTCGCGGGGAGCTCCTACGAGCAGTACTTC. Translation gives CATSDFLAGSSYEQYF.

The V call is TRBV20-1, the J call TRBJ2-1; D is undetermined. Trimming pared 6 bases from V and 9 bases from J, leaving 9 bases between. The CDR3 is 10 amino acids. Germline V lookup: CDR1 DFQATT, CDR2 SNEGSKA (reference sequence). For the CDR3, the DNA is TGCAGTGCGTTAGATGTTGAGCAGTTCTTC. Its translation is CSALDVEQFF.

The chain uses TRBV5-6 and TRBJ2-6; no clear D. Trimming removed 6 bases at V and 11 bases at J, with 12 bases between. The CDR3 is made up of 12 amino acids. CDR1 is SGHDT and CDR2 is YYEEEE in the germline V gene. This CDR3 is CASTSRRDVLTF. In nucleotides, the CDR3 is TGTGCCAGCACTTCTCGTCGGGACGTCCTGACTTTC.

V usage is TRBV19 and J usage is TRBJ1-1, with D hard to call. With 4 bases removed from V and 3 bases from J, the gap between germline ends came to 15 bases. The germline V gene has CDR1 LNHDA and CDR2 SQIVND (reference sequence). CDR3 length: 15 amino acids. DNA of the CDR3: TGTGCCAGTAGTAAAGGGAGGGTTGGGCACACTGAAGCTTTCTTT. Its translation: CASSKGRVGHTEAFF.

V gene TRBV5-4 combines with J gene TRBJ2-7; possible D gene TRBD2, 5 bases. The CDR3 totals 13 residues. V was cut by 4 bases and J by 4 bases, with 12 bases left in between. Germline-derived CDR1 and CDR2 are SGHNT and YYREEE (reference sequence). CDR3 in DNA: TGTGCCAGCAGCCAGGACGGGAAGTACGAGCAGTACTTC. Residues: CASSQDGKYEQYF.

This clone appeared once. The chain combines TRBV9 with TRBJ2-2; D is unclear. CDR3 size: 13 residues. Looked up from germline, CDR1 is SGDLS and CDR2 is YYNGEE. The V end was cut by 2 bases, the J end by 1 base, with 3 bases between. The CDR3 DNA follows: TGTGCCAGCAGCGTCGGGAACACCGGGGAGCTGTTTTTT. This encodes CASSVGNTGELFF.

V is TRBV30 and J is TRBJ1-5; D possibly corresponds to TRBD1 (5 bases). This CDR3 contains 13 residues. Per germline, CDR1 GTSNPN and CDR2 SVGIG (reference sequence). Trimming pared 5 bases from V and 6 bases from J, leaving 14 bases between. The CDR3 spells CAWSGGGTQPQHF. CDR3 bases: TGTGCCTGGTCCGGGGGTGGGACTCAGCCCCAGCATTTT.

The chain recombines TRBV11-3 with TRBJ2-1; 15 bases are shared with TRBD2. The germline CDR1 and CDR2 sequences are SGHNT and YENEEA. The CDR3 covers 15 residues. Trimming cost V 4 bases and J 8 bases; bases outside gene matches: 3. In DNA, the CDR3 is TGTGCCAGCAGCTCCGGACTAGCGGGAGGGGATGAGCAGTTCTTC. It codes for CASSSGLAGGDEQFF.

The chain has TRBV10-3 and TRBJ2-3, with TRBD2 identical over 13 bases. Trimming took 5 bases from V and 5 from J; bases not matched to a gene: 1. The CDR3 totals 14 residues. The germline CDR1 and CDR2 sequences are ENHRY and SYGVKD. The CDR3, as DNA: TGTGCCATCAGTACTAGCGGGGGGGAAGATACGCAGTATTTT. Translated: CAISTSGGEDTQYF.

The J gene is TRBJ2-7, the V gene TRBV19, with D possibly TRBD1 on 5 matching bases. Per the germline V gene, CDR1 is LNHDA and CDR2 is SQIVND (reference sequence). The CDR3 spans 12 residues. Trimming cost V 3 bases and J 2 bases, with 5 bases left between them. CDR3 sequence: CASSMGPYEQYF. DNA for the CDR3: TGTGCCAGTAGTATGGGGCCCTACGAGCAGTACTTC.

The gene calls are TRBV10-3 and TRBJ2-3, with D tentatively TRBD2 (5 bases). The CDR3 consists of 15 residues. CDR1 and CDR2 from the germline V gene are ENHRY and SYGVKD. Trimming took off 6 bases at V and 1 base at J, with 14 bases between the two ends. For the CDR3, the DNA is TGTGCCATCAGGGACTTCATGCTTGGCACAGATACGCAGTATTTT. Its translation: CAIRDFMLGTDTQYF.

This chain joins TRBV4-1 and TRBJ1-4; maybe TRBD1 (6 bases). The CDR3 length is 16 residues. Germline CDR1 and CDR2: MGHRA and YSYEKL. V was shortened by 1 base and J by 5 bases, with 14 bases between the two germline ends. The CDR3 nucleotides are TGCGCCAGCAGCCAAGTCGAACAGGGCCTAAATGAAAAACTGTTTTTT. It encodes CASSQVEQGLNEKLFF.

The rearrangement joins TRBV10-2 to TRBJ2-5; D gene unclear. Trimming took 0 bases from V and 5 from J, leaving 16 bases between them. Germline V gene lookup returns CDR1 WSHSY and CDR2 SAAADI. The CDR3 has 16 residues. The CDR3 sequence is CASSESAFSSRETQYF. Written as DNA, the CDR3 is TGCGCCAGCAGTGAGTCCGCCTTCTCTTCGCGGGAGACCCAGTACTTC.

The chain links TRBV6-2 or TRBV6-3 to TRBJ2-3, with TRBD2 matching 13 bases. The V gene end was trimmed by 4 bases and the J gene end by 4 bases; junction bases not matched to a gene: 11. The CDR3 covers 18 residues. Germline V gene lookup returns CDR1 MNHEY and CDR2 SVGEGT. Written as DNA, the CDR3 is TGTGCCAGCAGTTTTTTAATGACTAGCGGGAGGCCCCCAGATACGCAGTATTTT. This gives the protein CASSFLMTSGRPPDTQYF.

The chain joins TRBV19 to TRBJ2-1, with 11 bases lining up with TRBD2. The CDR3 spans 16 residues. The germline V gene encodes CDR1 LNHDA and CDR2 SQIVND (reference sequence). The J segment lost 7 bases and the V segment lost 4 bases, leaving 9 bases of the junction unmatched. This CDR3 is CASSTPRTSGPNEQFF. The DNA of the CDR3 is TGTGCCAGTAGTACACCTCGGACTAGCGGGCCTAATGAGCAGTTCTTC.

The V call is TRBV6-2 or TRBV6-3, the J call TRBJ2-2; unclear D gene. V shed 2 bases and J shed 3 bases, with 10 bases lying between them. CDR1 is MNHEY, CDR2 SVGEGT, per germline. The CDR3 spans 15 residues. For the CDR3, the DNA is TGTGCCAGCAGTTACGAGGAACGGGACACCGGGGAGCTGTTTTTT. Protein: CASSYEERDTGELFF.

The rearrangement links TRBV11-2 to TRBJ1-4; 11 bases match TRBD1. J gave up 7 bases and V 5 bases, and 6 bases lay outside the gene matches. Germline CDR1 reads SGHAT; CDR2 reads FQNNGV. The CDR3 covers 15 residues. The CDR3 protein is CASSPGTGGFEKLFF. The CDR3 coding sequence is TGTGCCAGCAGCCCAGGGACAGGGGGGTTTGAAAAACTGTTTTTT.

The chain carries TRBV4-1 and TRBJ2-5, with 10 positions matching TRBD2. J was trimmed by 0 bases and V by 5 bases; bases with no gene match: 12. The CDR3 consists of 18 residues. The germline CDR1 and CDR2 sequences are MGHRA and YSYEKL. CDR3 amino acids: CASSVGTSAQTYQETQYF. The DNA of the CDR3 is TGCGCCAGCAGCGTTGGGACTAGCGCCCAAACGTACCAAGAGACCCAGTACTTC.

The J gene is TRBJ2-7, the V gene TRBV6-6; D is perhaps TRBD2 (5 bases). V gave up 2 bases and J gave up 0 bases, with 8 bases separating them. Germline CDR1 is MNHNY and CDR2 is SVGAGI (reference sequence). This CDR3 has 14 residues. CDR3 in amino acids: CASSYPDSSYEQYF. The CDR3 nucleotides are TGTGCCAGCAGTTACCCGGACTCCTCCTACGAGCAGTACTTC.

The CDR3 loop reads CASNPGTGVATGAFF. Here the CDR3 DNA reads TGTGCCAGCAATCCCGGGACAGGGGTGGCGACGGGAGCTTTCTTT. The chain employs TRBV6-5 and TRBJ1-1; 10 bases map to TRBD1. CDR3 length: 15 residues. The V gene's germline CDR1 is MNHEY and CDR2 SVGAGI. Germline trimming cut 7 bases from V and 10 bases from J; bases unmatched to any gene: 15.